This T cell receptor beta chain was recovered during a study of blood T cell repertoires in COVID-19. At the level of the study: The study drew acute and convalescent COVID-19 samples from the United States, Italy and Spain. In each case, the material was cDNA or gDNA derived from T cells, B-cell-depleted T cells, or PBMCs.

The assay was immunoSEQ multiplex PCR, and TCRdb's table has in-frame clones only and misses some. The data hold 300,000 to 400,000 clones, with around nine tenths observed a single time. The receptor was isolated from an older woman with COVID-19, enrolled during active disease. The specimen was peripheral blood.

The CDR3 DNA reads TGTGCCAGCAGCCCCCCAGGCGGGGGCCTCCTAGGCATTCAGTACTTC. Its translation: CASSPPGGGLLGIQYF. This chain links TRBV3-1 (or the pseudogene TRBV3-2) with TRBJ2-4; D is perhaps TRBD2 (7 bases). This CDR3 spans 16 amino acids. Germline CDR1 and CDR2: LGHDT and YNNKEL (reference sequence). The V end lost 4 bases, the J end lost 9 bases, and 22 bases lay between the germline ends.